This T cell receptor beta chain emerged from a study of regulatory T cells in long-lasting Graves disease. This clonotype turned up a few times. The antigen is undetermined. General study points: Because few samples were included, accuracy may have been lower. Fewer public clonotypes were shared by new patients (under 1,000) than by persistent patients (approximately 2,700).

Sample time point: newly diagnosed GD, antithyroid drugs for less than 3 months. RNA from PBMCs was the source of the TCR library. Sequencing libraries for TCR beta were prepared with iRepertoire HTBI primers and Arm-PCR of CDR3 regions. TCRdb fed the multiplex PCR reads into MiXCR, producing one record per CDR3 protein. The repertoire holds 350,000 to 550,000 distinct CDR3 sequences, with over 15% as singletons. The sample was also reused in another study, on T cells in Graves' hyperthyroidism and ophthalmopathy. That work adds: For Graves' hyperthyroidism to be stable, ophthalmopathy could not progress within 18 months. Diagnoses rested on clinical symptoms, serum thyroxine and TRAb, thyroid ultrasound and orbital computed tomography.

Specimen: peripheral blood mononuclear cells (PBMCs), collected at new diagnosis, from a patient treated with antithyroid drugs. The sequence came from a woman in her late teens or twenties with Graves disease.

CDR3 residues: CAAVIGETQYF. The CDR3 DNA sequence: TGTGCGGCCGTAATTGGAGAGACCCAGTACTTC. The chain joins TRBV11-1 to TRBJ2-5; the D is unclear. CDR3 length equals 11 residues. The germline CDR1 and CDR2 sequences are SGHAT and FQDESV (reference sequence). Variable domain in full (rest from reference TRBV11-1 and TRBJ2-5): EAEVAQSPRYKITEKSQAVAFWCDPISGHATLYWYRQILGQGPELLVQFQDESVVDDSQLPKDRFSAERLKGVDSTLKIQPAELGDSAMYLCAAVIGETQYFGPGTRLLVL.